These T cell receptor beta chains were read from a single sample in a study of T-cell memory formation after mild COVID-19. TCRdb called the 5' RACE reads again in MiXCR, with one record for every CDR3 protein. This table has under 300,000 distinct CDR3 sequences, around 15% appearing once. Specimen: PBMCs or a T cell subset sorted from them (not recorded which). The receptors come from a man between 18 and 35 years old who had mild COVID-19 (a few samples of this study predate the infection). Cell type and time point are not known. Both conserved end residues are part of each CDR3. Each record gives: CDR3 DNA, CDR3 protein, V gene, J gene, CDR3 length, D gene, clone size. The D gene is left open where the match is weak. Rows may omit the clone size; those that give it use once, few, many or a size class.

CDR3nt: TGTGCCAGCAGCTTTTCAGGGGACAATCAGCCCCAGCATTTT
CDR3aa: CASSFSGDNQPQHF
v_gene: TRBV7-9
j_gene: TRBJ1-5
len: 14
d_gene: NA
abundance: few

CDR3nt: TGTGCCAGCAGCCAAGATGGGGCCGGGCGGTCCACAGATACGCAGTATTTT
CDR3aa: CASSQDGAGRSTDTQYF
v_gene: TRBV14
j_gene: TRBJ2-3
len: 17
d_gene: NA
abundance: few

CDR3nt: TGTGCCAGCACCCCTACGGGACGTCAAGAGACCCAGTACTTC
CDR3aa: CASTPTGRQETQYF
v_gene: TRBV28
j_gene: TRBJ2-5
len: 14
d_gene: NA
abundance: NA

CDR3nt: TGCGCCAGCAGCTTGGCAGTCCTACTGGGAGAAAAACTGTTTTTT
CDR3aa: CASSLAVLLGEKLFF
v_gene: TRBV5-1
j_gene: TRBJ1-4
len: 15
d_gene: NA
abundance: NA

CDR3nt: TGTGCCAGCAGCTTATTGGCCTGGGATACGCAGTATTTT
CDR3aa: CASSLLAWDTQYF
v_gene: TRBV7-9
j_gene: TRBJ2-3
len: 13
d_gene: NA
abundance: few

CDR3nt: TGTGCCAGCAGCCCACCGACTAGCGGGGGGGCCTATGAGCAGTTCTTC
CDR3aa: CASSPPTSGGAYEQFF
v_gene: TRBV7-8
j_gene: TRBJ2-1
len: 16
d_gene: TRBD2
abundance: NA

CDR3nt: TGTGCCAGCTCACCAGGCGAGGGGAGCGGCCAGCCCCAGCATTTT
CDR3aa: CASSPGEGSGQPQHF
v_gene: TRBV18
j_gene: TRBJ1-5
len: 15
d_gene: NA
abundance: once

CDR3nt: TGCAGCGTTGACGAGGGGGCAGGTCAGCCCCAGCATTTT
CDR3aa: CSVDEGAGQPQHF
v_gene: TRBV29-1
j_gene: TRBJ1-5
len: 13
d_gene: TRBD1
abundance: NA

CDR3nt: TGTGCCAGCAGCTACGGGGGGGCTTTGTACAATGAGCAGTTCTTC
CDR3aa: CASSYGGALYNEQFF
v_gene: TRBV5-4
j_gene: TRBJ2-1
len: 15
d_gene: TRBD2
abundance: few

CDR3nt: TGTGCCAGCAGCCCCCTGGCAGGACCACCCTCACCCCTCCACTTT
CDR3aa: CASSPLAGPPSPLHF
v_gene: TRBV7-9
j_gene: TRBJ1-6
len: 15
d_gene: NA
abundance: NA

CDR3nt: TGTGCCAGCAGCCAAGATCAGAAAAACATTCAGTACTTC
CDR3aa: CASSQDQKNIQYF
v_gene: TRBV4-2
j_gene: TRBJ2-4
len: 13
d_gene: NA
abundance: NA

CDR3nt: TGTGCCACTAGTAGCGGGGGGCTCGATGAGCAGTTCTTC
CDR3aa: CATSSGGLDEQFF
v_gene: TRBV24-1
j_gene: TRBJ2-1
len: 13
d_gene: TRBD2
abundance: NA

CDR3nt: TGTGCCAGCACCATGGACAGGGAGAATGAGCAGTTCTTC
CDR3aa: CASTMDRENEQFF
v_gene: TRBV2
j_gene: TRBJ2-1
len: 13
d_gene: TRBD1
abundance: NA

CDR3nt: TGCGCCAGCAGCCAGAATCTGGGAAACACCATATATTTT
CDR3aa: CASSQNLGNTIYF
v_gene: TRBV4-3
j_gene: TRBJ1-3
len: 13
d_gene: NA
abundance: NA

CDR3nt: TGCGCCAGCAGCCCAAGGGGGTCGGAGGGTGGGTTTGGGCAGTTCTTC
CDR3aa: CASSPRGSEGGFGQFF
v_gene: TRBV4-1
j_gene: TRBJ2-1
len: 16
d_gene: NA
abundance: few

CDR3nt: TGCAGCGTTGATGTCTGGGAAGGGGAGACCCAGTACTTC
CDR3aa: CSVDVWEGETQYF
v_gene: TRBV29-1
j_gene: TRBJ2-5
len: 13
d_gene: NA
abundance: few

CDR3nt: TGTGCCAGCAGTTTAGAGGGTACCTATGGCTACACCTTC
CDR3aa: CASSLEGTYGYTF
v_gene: TRBV12-3/TRBV12-4
j_gene: TRBJ1-2
len: 13
d_gene: NA
abundance: few

CDR3nt: TGTGCCACCAGGACAGACTATGGCTACACCTTC
CDR3aa: CATRTDYGYTF
v_gene: TRBV10-3
j_gene: TRBJ1-2
len: 11
d_gene: NA
abundance: NA

CDR3nt: TGTGCCAGCAGCTTCCTAGGGAACAATCAGCCCCAGCATTTT
CDR3aa: CASSFLGNNQPQHF
v_gene: TRBV7-2
j_gene: TRBJ1-5
len: 14
d_gene: NA
abundance: few

CDR3nt: TGCGCCAGCAGCCAAAACAGGGGGCAGACTGAAGCTTTCTTT
CDR3aa: CASSQNRGQTEAFF
v_gene: TRBV4-1
j_gene: TRBJ1-1
len: 14
d_gene: TRBD1
abundance: NA

CDR3nt: TGCGCCAGCAGCCCCCGGGCCACTAGCGGGGGTACCGGGGAGCTGTTTTTT
CDR3aa: CASSPRATSGGTGELFF
v_gene: TRBV4-1
j_gene: TRBJ2-2
len: 17
d_gene: TRBD2
abundance: NA

CDR3nt: TGCGCCAGCAGCCCCTGGACAGGGCAGGGCGGGGAGCTGTTTTTT
CDR3aa: CASSPWTGQGGELFF
v_gene: TRBV5-1
j_gene: TRBJ2-2
len: 15
d_gene: TRBD1
abundance: few

CDR3nt: TGTGCCAGCAGCGTAGGGGGGGCTGATCAGCCCCAGCATTTT
CDR3aa: CASSVGGADQPQHF
v_gene: TRBV9
j_gene: TRBJ1-5
len: 14
d_gene: NA
abundance: NA

CDR3nt: TGTGCCAGCAGTGTAGGACAGGGTAGGAGTACGCAGTATTTT
CDR3aa: CASSVGQGRSTQYF
v_gene: TRBV2
j_gene: TRBJ2-3
len: 14
d_gene: TRBD1
abundance: NA

CDR3nt: TGCGCCAGCAGCCAAGACGGACTAGCGGAGACCCAGTACTTC
CDR3aa: CASSQDGLAETQYF
v_gene: TRBV4-1
j_gene: TRBJ2-5
len: 14
d_gene: TRBD2
abundance: few

CDR3nt: TGTGCCAGCAGGTGGCTCTCTGGAAACACCATATATTTT
CDR3aa: CASRWLSGNTIYF
v_gene: TRBV12-3/TRBV12-4
j_gene: TRBJ1-3
len: 13
d_gene: NA
abundance: few